This TCR beta chain was recorded in a study of patients and donors after allogeneic stem cell transplantation. CDR1 is LGHDT and CDR2 is YNNKEL in the germline V gene (reference sequence). The CDR3 extends over 16 amino acids. V dropped 0 bases and J dropped 10; count of bases not matched to a gene: 11. TCRdb reanalysed the RT-PCR reads using MiXCR and keeps one entry per CDR3 protein. The profile shows 920,000 or so distinct CDR3 sequences, approximately 18% of them singletons. The origin of this receptor is a human donor who was either an allogeneic HSCT recipient or a stem cell or donor lymphocyte infusion donor (not recorded which). It is not recorded whose cells these are; they may come from a transplant donor. Sequences were obtained from blood, either unsorted or a sorted T cell fraction (not recorded which). The chain uses TRBV3-1 and TRBJ2-1, with 8 bases lining up with TRBD2. CDR3 sequence: CASSQDYAGGSREQFF. In DNA form, the CDR3 reads TGTGCCAGCAGCCAAGATTACGCGGGGGGCTCCAGGGAGCAGTTCTTC.